This T cell receptor (beta chain) derives from a study of T cell responses to AZD1222 COVID-19 vaccine. Trimming shortened V by 4 bases and J by 0 bases, and 17 bases separated the two germline ends. Looked up from germline, CDR1 is SGHRS and CDR2 is YFSETQ. This CDR3 is built from 17 residues. The table lists this clone with a few counts. Its matching antigen is unknown. Whole-study results and caveats: The donor cohort was predominantly white British with a female majority, and clonal diversity may have been underestimated.

Sequencing was performed with immunoSEQ multiplex PCR; in TCRdb, only in-frame clones are kept and a portion is missing. The table has tens of thousands of clones, 78% seen once. The chain joins TRBV5-1 to TRBJ1-5, with D possibly TRBD1 on 6 matching bases. The clonotype originates from an adult who received the AZD1222 COVID-19 vaccine. The material was peripheral blood, obtained 28 days after the second AZD1222 dose. The CDR3 is CASSLNTGSSSNQPQHF. CDR3 in DNA: TGCGCCAGCAGCCTCAATACAGGGTCCTCTAGCAATCAGCCCCAGCATTTT.